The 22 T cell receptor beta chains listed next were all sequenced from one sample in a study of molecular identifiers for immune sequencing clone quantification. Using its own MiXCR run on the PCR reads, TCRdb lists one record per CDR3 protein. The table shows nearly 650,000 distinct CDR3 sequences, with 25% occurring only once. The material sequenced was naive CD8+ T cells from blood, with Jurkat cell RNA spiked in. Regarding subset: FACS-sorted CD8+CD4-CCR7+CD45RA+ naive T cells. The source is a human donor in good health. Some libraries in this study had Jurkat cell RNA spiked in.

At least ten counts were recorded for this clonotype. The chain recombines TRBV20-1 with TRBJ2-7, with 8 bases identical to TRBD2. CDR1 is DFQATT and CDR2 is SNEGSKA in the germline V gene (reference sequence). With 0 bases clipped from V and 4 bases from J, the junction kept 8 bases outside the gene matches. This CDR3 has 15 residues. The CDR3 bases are TGCAGTGCTAGAGATTCGGGGACTAGTGTGTACGAGCAGTACTTC. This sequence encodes CSARDSGTSVYEQYF.

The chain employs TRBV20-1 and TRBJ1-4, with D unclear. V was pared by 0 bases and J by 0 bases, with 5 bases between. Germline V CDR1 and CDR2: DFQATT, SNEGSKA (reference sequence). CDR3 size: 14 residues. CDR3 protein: CSAREVATNEKLFF. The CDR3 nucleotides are TGCAGTGCTAGAGAGGTGGCAACTAATGAAAAACTGTTTTTT.

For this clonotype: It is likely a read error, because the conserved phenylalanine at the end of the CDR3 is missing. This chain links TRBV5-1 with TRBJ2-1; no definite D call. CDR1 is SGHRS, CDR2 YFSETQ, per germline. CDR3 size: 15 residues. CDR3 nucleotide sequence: TGCGCCAGCAGCGGTCCGATGAGCTCCTACAATGAACAGTTCCTC. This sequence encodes CASSGPMSSYNEQFL.

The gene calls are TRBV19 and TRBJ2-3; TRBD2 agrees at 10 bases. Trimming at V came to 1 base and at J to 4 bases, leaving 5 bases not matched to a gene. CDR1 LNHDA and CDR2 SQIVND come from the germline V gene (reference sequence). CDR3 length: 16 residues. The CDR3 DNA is TGTGCCAGTAGTATAGGGGCTAGCGGGAGATCAGATACGCAGTATTTT. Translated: CASSIGASGRSDTQYF.

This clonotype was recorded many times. The CDR3 region is CASSLTDPYEQYF. CDR3 bases: TGTGCCAGCAGCCTGACTGACCCCTACGAGCAGTACTTC. The chain recombines TRBV7-9 with TRBJ2-7; D is unclear. Germline loops: CDR1 SEHNR, CDR2 FQNEAQ (reference sequence). V was clipped by 5 bases and J by 2 bases, with 10 bases between them. The CDR3 is made up of 13 amino acids. The whole variable domain, remainder taken from reference TRBV7-9 and TRBJ2-7, is DTGVSQNPRHKITKRGQNVTFRCDPISEHNRLYWYRQTLGQGPEFLTYFQNEAQLEKSRLLSDRFSAERPKGSFSTLEIQRTEQGDSAMYLCASSLTDPYEQYFGPGTRLTVT.

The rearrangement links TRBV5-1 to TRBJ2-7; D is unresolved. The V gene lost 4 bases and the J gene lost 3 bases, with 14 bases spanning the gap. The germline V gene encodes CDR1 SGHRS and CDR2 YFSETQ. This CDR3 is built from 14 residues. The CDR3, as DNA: TGCGCCAGCAGCCTAGGAGAAAAACACTACGAGCAGTACTTC. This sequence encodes CASSLGEKHYEQYF.

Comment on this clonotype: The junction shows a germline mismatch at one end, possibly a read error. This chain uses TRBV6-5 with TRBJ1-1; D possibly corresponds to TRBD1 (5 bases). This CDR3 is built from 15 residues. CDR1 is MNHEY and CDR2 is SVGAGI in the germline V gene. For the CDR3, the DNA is TGTACCAGCAGTTACCCGTCAGGGTCGAGGACTGAAGCTTTCTTT. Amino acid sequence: CTSSYPSGSRTEAFF.

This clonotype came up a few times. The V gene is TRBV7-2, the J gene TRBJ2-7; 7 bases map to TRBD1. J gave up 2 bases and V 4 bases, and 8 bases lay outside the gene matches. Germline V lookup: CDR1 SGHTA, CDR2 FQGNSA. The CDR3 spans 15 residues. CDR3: CASSWSEGATYEQYF. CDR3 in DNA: TGTGCCAGCAGCTGGAGCGAGGGGGCAACCTACGAGCAGTACTTC. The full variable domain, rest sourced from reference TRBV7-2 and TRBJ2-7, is GAGVSQSPSNKVTEKGKDVELRCDPISGHTALYWYRQSLGQGLEFLIYFQGNSAPDKSGLPSDRFSAERTGGSVSTLTIQRTQQEDSAVYLCASSWSEGATYEQYFGPGTRLTVT.

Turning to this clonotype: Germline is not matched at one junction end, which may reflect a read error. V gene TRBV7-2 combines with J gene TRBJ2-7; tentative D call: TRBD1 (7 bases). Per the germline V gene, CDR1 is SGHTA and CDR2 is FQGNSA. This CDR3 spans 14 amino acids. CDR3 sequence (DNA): TGTGCCAGCAGCGCGGGGACAGCCTCCTACAAGCAGTACTTC. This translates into CASSAGTASYKQYF.

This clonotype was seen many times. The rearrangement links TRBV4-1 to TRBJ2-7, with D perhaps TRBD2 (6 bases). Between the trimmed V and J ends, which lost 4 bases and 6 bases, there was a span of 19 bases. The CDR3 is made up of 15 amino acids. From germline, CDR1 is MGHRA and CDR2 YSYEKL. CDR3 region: CASSPQSGTEGEQYF. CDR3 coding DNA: TGCGCCAGCAGCCCCCAGTCTGGGACGGAGGGCGAGCAGTACTTC.

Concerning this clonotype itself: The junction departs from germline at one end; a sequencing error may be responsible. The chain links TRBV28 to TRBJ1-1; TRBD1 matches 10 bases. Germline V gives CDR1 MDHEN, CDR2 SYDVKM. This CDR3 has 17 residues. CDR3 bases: TGTACCAGCAGTTTCACCCGACAGGGGGCCAGGAGCACTGCAGCTTTCTTT. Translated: CTSSFTRQGARSTAAFF.

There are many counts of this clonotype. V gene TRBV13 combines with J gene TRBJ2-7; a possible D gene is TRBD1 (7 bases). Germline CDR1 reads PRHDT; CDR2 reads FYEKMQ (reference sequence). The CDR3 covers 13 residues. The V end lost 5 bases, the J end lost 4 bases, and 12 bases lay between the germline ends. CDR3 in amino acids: CASSTQGGYEQYF. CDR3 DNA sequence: TGTGCCAGCAGCACTCAGGGGGGTTACGAGCAGTACTTC.

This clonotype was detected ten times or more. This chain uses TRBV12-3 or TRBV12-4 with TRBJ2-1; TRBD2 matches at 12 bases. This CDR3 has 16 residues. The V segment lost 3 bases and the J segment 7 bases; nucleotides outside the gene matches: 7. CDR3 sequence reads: CASSLPSGGAGNEQFF. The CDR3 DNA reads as TGTGCCAGCAGTTTGCCTAGCGGGGGGGCTGGGAATGAGCAGTTCTTC.

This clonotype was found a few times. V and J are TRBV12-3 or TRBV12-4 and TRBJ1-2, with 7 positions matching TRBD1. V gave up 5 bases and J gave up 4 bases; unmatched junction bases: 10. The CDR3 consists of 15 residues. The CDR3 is CASSRDRDPLYGYTF. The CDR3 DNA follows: TGTGCCAGCAGTCGAGACAGGGACCCTCTCTATGGCTACACCTTC.

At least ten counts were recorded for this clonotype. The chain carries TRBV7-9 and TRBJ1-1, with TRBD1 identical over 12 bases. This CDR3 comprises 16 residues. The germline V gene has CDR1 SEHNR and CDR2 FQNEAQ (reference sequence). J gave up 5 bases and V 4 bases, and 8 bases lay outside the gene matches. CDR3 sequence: CASSSRDRGRNTEAFF. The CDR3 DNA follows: TGTGCCAGCAGCTCCCGGGACAGGGGGCGAAATACTGAAGCTTTCTTT.

Here the CDR3 reads CASSPRSLTQYF. The CDR3 DNA reads TGTGCCAGTAGTCCGAGGTCGTTAACGCAGTATTTT. The chain has TRBV19 and TRBJ2-3; D gene uncertain. Germline loops: CDR1 LNHDA, CDR2 SQIVND (reference sequence). Trimming took off 5 bases at V and 9 bases at J, with 12 bases between the two ends. The length of the CDR3 is 12 residues.

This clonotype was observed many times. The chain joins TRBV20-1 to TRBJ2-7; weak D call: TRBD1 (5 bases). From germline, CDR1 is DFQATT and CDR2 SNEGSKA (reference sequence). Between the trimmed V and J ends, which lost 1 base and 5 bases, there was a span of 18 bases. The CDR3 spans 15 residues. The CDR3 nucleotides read TGCAGTGCTAGAGGGATAATCAGGGATAGCCACGAGCAGTACTTC. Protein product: CSARGIIRDSHEQYF.

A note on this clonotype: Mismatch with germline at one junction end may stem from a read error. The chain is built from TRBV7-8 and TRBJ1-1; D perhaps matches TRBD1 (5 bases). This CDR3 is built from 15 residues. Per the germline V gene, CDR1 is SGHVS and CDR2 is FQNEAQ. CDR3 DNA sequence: TGTGCCCGCAGCTTAAAGCAGGGCGGATACACTGAAGCTTTCTTT. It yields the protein CARSLKQGGYTEAFF.

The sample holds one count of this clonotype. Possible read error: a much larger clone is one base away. CDR3 region: CASSSSQGARDTEAFF. CDR3 nucleotides: TGCGCCAGCAGCTCGTCGCAGGGGGCTAGGGACACTGAAGCTTTCTTT. V gene TRBV5-1 combines with J gene TRBJ1-1; 8 bases agree with TRBD1. The CDR3 extends over 16 amino acids. V lost 3 bases, J lost 3 bases, and 10 bases stayed unmatched. Germline lookup yields CDR1 SGHRS and CDR2 YFSETQ.

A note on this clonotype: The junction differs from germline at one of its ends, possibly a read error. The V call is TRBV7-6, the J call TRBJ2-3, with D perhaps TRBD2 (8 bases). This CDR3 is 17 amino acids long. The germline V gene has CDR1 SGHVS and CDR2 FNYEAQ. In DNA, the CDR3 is TGTGCCAGCAGCTTAGCAGGGGGCGGGGGGCGCACAAATACGCAGTATTTT. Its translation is CASSLAGGGGRTNTQYF.

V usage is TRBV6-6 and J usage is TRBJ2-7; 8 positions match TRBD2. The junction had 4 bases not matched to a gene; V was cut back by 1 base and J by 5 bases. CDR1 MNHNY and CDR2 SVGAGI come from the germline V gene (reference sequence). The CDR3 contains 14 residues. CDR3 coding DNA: TGTGCCAGCAGTTACTTCCGGGAGGGCAACGAGCAGTACTTC. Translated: CASSYFREGNEQYF.

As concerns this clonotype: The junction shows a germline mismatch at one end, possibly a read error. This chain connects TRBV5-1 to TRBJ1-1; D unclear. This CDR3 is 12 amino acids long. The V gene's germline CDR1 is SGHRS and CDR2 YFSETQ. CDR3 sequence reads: CAGSPDGTEAFF. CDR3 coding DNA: TGCGCCGGCAGCCCTGACGGCACTGAAGCTTTCTTT.